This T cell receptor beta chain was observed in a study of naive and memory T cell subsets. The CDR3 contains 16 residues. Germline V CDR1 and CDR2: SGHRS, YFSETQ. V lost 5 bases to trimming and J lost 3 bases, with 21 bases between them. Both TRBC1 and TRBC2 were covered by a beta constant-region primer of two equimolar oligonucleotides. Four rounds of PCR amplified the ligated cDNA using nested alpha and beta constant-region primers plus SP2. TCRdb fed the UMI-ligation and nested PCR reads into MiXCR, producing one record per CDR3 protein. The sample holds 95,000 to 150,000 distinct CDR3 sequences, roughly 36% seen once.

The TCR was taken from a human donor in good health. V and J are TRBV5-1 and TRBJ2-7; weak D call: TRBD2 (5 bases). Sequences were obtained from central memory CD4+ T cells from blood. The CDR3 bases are TGCGCCAGCAGTGAGAATCGGGGATCCCTCCTCTACGAGCAGTACTTC. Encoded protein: CASSENRGSLLYEQYF.